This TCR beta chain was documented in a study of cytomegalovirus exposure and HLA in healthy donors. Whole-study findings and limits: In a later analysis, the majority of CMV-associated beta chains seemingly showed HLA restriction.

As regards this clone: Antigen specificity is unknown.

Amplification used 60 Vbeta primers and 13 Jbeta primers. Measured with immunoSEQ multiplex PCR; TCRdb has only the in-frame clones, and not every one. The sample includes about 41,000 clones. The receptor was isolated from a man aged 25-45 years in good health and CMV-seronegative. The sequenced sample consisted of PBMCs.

Written as DNA, the CDR3 is TGTGCCAGCAGCGTGGACCTAGCGGGGGGGTGGGAGACCCAGTACTTC. The encoded protein is CASSVDLAGGWETQYF. The chain uses TRBV9 and TRBJ2-5, with TRBD2 identical over 12 bases. This CDR3 is 16 amino acids long. Trimming took 2 bases from V and 5 from J; bases not matched to a gene: 7. Germline assignment: CDR1 SGDLS and CDR2 YYNGEE.